This T cell receptor beta chain was identified in a study of OX40 agonist ivuxolimab in advanced cancers. With respect to the entire study: Ivuxolimab was an agonistic, fully human IgG2 monoclonal antibody directed against OX40 (CD134), a costimulatory receptor. Intravenous ivuxolimab was administered to patients every 2 weeks at six dose levels: 0.01, 0.1, 0.3, 1.5, 3 and 10 mg/kg. Among the approximately 50 dose-escalation patients, 19 had hepatocellular carcinoma, some 15 melanoma, 9 renal cell carcinoma and 9 head and neck cancer. In the dose-escalation cohort, 70% to 85% of patients were male, and the mean age was 60 years with a range of roughly 23 to 90. Prior anti-PD-1, anti-PD-L1 or anti-CTLA-4 therapy was permitted, and checkpoint inhibitors had been received by more than 35% of dose-escalation patients. Partial responses occurred in three dose-escalation patients: two with cutaneous melanoma and one with hepatocellular carcinoma. Peripheral TCRbeta sequencing was intended to test whether TCR sequence diversity was altered and clonal T-cell expansion was caused by ivuxolimab. The paper covers the monotherapy dose-escalation part of the phase I ivuxolimab trial, which included N of about 51 patients.

Results and caveats for the whole study, not just this receptor: After ivuxolimab, expanded clones were on average more numerous among CD8+ T cells than among CD4+ T cells. Which antigens the clonally expanded peripheral T cells were specific for was not determined. Low levels of normalized T-cell clonal expansion were also seen in some patients who did not respond. In the 0.1-3.0 mg/kg groups, partial responders were among the patients with the lowest normalized peripheral clonal expansion, particularly in CD8+ T cells. At doses of 0.1 to 3.0 mg/kg, clonal expansion of both CD4+ and CD8+ blood T cells was observed from baseline to week 6.

As regards this clone: This receptor's antigen is unknown. Base qualities are not provided; no much larger clone lies one nucleotide away.

The trial excluded patients who had a history of autoimmune disease or who were on systemic immunosuppression. In every dose cohort, peripheral blood was drawn for TCR sequencing at baseline, cycle 4 day 1, and cycle 7 day 1. Samples were obtained from an open-label, multicenter, first-in-human phase I dose-escalation trial of ivuxolimab. Adults with locally advanced or metastatic melanoma, renal cell, hepatocellular, or head and neck squamous cell carcinoma were enrolled in the trial. Before TCR sequencing, CD4+ T cells and CD8+ T cells were sorted from peripheral blood as separate populations. V is pared back by 0 bases and J by 4 bases, with 9 bases lying between the germline termini. The CDR3 spans 14 residues, from the cysteine through the phenylalanine. CDR3 DNA only is kept here, 42 bases in frame from base 1. As encoded in the germline V gene (reference sequence), CDR1 is MNHEY while CDR2 is SMNVEV.

Genomic DNA was extracted from sorted cells for sequencing of the TCRbeta CDR3 region. The immunoSEQ Assay was used to sequence the TCRbeta CDR3 regions. TCRdb mirrors the immuneACCESS table, restricted to in-frame sequences. Some clones are absent from its copies; in checked studies, under half trace to an unresolved V gene, and the reason for the others is unknown. For this sample the table gives roughly 8,700 clones, of which around 90% were detected only once. Of the sample, approximately 4.8% falls within the top ten clones. This sequence originates from an adult with an advanced solid tumor such as melanoma, head and neck, liver or kidney cancer. The chain employs TRBV27 and TRBJ1-1; the D gene is not confidently resolved. Specimen: CD4+ or CD8+ T cells sorted from blood, collected in a trial of the OX40 agonist ivuxolimab. For the CDR3, the sequence is CASSLSMGFTEAFF. The DNA sequence follows: TGTGCCAGCAGTTTATCGATGGGTTTCACTGAAGCTTTCTTT.